The 22 T cell receptor beta chains presented below share a single source sample, sequenced in a study of T cell changes during pregnancy in multiple sclerosis. Using immunoSEQ multiplex PCR, the repertoire was profiled, and TCRdb retains in-frame clones only, with some absent. Among about 69,000 clones listed, over 80% were seen once. The specimen comprised peripheral blood, sampled in the third trimester of pregnancy. Every receptor here comes from a female donor in good health, enrolled as a control in a pregnancy study.

This clone was seen once. The rearrangement joins TRBV27 to TRBJ2-7, with D unclear. Germline CDR1 and CDR2: MNHEY and SMNVEV (reference sequence). Trimming stripped 0 bases from V and 0 bases from J, with 6 bases between. This CDR3 comprises 14 residues. The CDR3 bases are TGTGCCAGCAGTTTATCTTCTAGCTCCTACGAGCAGTACTTC. It translates to CASSLSSSSYEQYF.

V is TRBV5-1 and J is TRBJ1-4; 7 bases are a match to TRBD1. The CDR3 sequence is 13 residues long. Per the germline V gene, CDR1 is SGHRS and CDR2 is YFSETQ. V shed 4 bases, J shed 6 bases, and the junction held 3 bases outside the gene matches. This CDR3 reads CASSRGLDEKLFF. The CDR3 DNA reads as TGCGCCAGCAGCAGGGGGCTGGATGAAAAACTGTTTTTT. The full variable domain, completed using reference TRBV5-1 and TRBJ1-4, is KAGVTQTPRYLIKTRGQQVTLSCSPISGHRSVSWYQQTPGQGLQFLFEYFSETQRNKGNFPGRFSGRQFSNSRSEMNVSTLELGDSALYLCASSRGLDEKLFFGSGTQLSVL.

This chain links TRBV11-2 with TRBJ2-3; TRBD1 aligns across 8 bases. Trimming cost V 6 bases and J 3 bases; bases outside gene matches: 8. This CDR3 has 15 residues. The germline V gene has CDR1 SGHAT and CDR2 FQNNGV. CDR3: CASSHDRGVTDTQYF. The CDR3 coding sequence is TGTGCCAGCAGTCATGACAGGGGAGTAACAGATACGCAGTATTTT.

The rearrangement links TRBV27 to TRBJ1-1; the match to TRBD1 covers 7 bases. CDR3 length: 13 amino acids. J was trimmed by 11 bases and V by 6 bases; bases with no gene match: 12. Germline CDR1 and CDR2: MNHEY and SMNVEV (reference sequence). CDR3 bases: TGTGCCAGCAGCATTTGGACCGGGACAGAGGCTTTCTTT. Its protein is CASSIWTGTEAFF.

CDR3 DNA: TGTGCCGTGGGGGGGGAATTCGGGGCCAACTATGGCTACACCTTC. It encodes CAVGGEFGANYGYTF. This sequence joins TRBV12-5 and TRBJ1-2, with D possibly being TRBD1 (5 bases). Germline loops: CDR1 LGHNT, CDR2 FRNRAP. The CDR3 is 15 amino acids.

The J gene is TRBJ2-2, the V gene TRBV7-3, with 11 bases that match TRBD2. The CDR3 has 18 residues. Germline-derived CDR1 and CDR2 are SGHTA and FQGTGA. V was pared by 4 bases and J by 4 bases, with 11 bases of the junction left unmatched. CDR3: CASSSTSGGPLGTGELFF. The CDR3 region has the DNA TGTGCCAGCAGCTCAACTAGCGGGGGCCCCCTGGGCACCGGGGAGCTGTTTTTT.

The V call is TRBV4-1, the J call TRBJ1-1; maybe TRBD1 (5 bases). This CDR3 has 14 residues. CDR1 is MGHRA and CDR2 is YSYEKL in the germline V gene. The germline V and J ends were trimmed by 4 bases and 5 bases, with 14 bases remaining between them. Here the CDR3 DNA reads TGCGCCAGCAGCCCCAGGGCGTTCGTAACTGAAGCTTTCTTT. Translating it yields CASSPRAFVTEAFF.

The chain combines TRBV19 with TRBJ1-4, with TRBD1 matching over 7 bases. CDR1 is LNHDA, CDR2 SQIVND, per germline (reference sequence). The CDR3 totals 13 residues. J gave up 4 bases and V 10 bases, and 6 bases lay outside the gene matches. In DNA, the CDR3 is TGTGCCACCACAGGGGTGGGTAATGAAAAACTGTTTTTT. Its translation is CATTGVGNEKLFF. Complete variable domain (other parts from reference TRBV19 and TRBJ1-4): DGGITQSPKYLFRKEGQNVTLSCEQNLNHDAMYWYRQDPGQGLRLIYYSQIVNDFQKGDIAEGYSVSREKKESFPLTVTSAQKNPTAFYLCATTGVGNEKLFFGSGTQLSVL.

The chain is built from TRBV18 and TRBJ2-3; 9 nucleotides agree with TRBD2. The CDR3 length is 15 residues. Germline assignment: CDR1 KGHSH and CDR2 LQKENI. With V trimmed by 3 bases and J by 6 bases, 7 bases remained unmatched. The CDR3 region has the DNA TGTGCCAGCTCACCCCCGGGACTAGCTGAGGATACGCAGTATTTT. Translating gives CASSPPGLAEDTQYF.

The CDR3 nucleotides are TGTGCCTGGTCGACTGACCCCTCTGGAAACACCATATATTTT. Its translation: CAWSTDPSGNTIYF. The chain recombines TRBV30 with TRBJ1-3; D uncertain. Trimming took 5 bases from V and 0 from J, leaving 11 bases between them. Per germline, CDR1 GTSNPN and CDR2 SVGIG (reference sequence). This CDR3 comprises 14 residues.

The chain has TRBV7-3 and TRBJ1-1, with D possibly being TRBD1 (6 bases). The V end lost 7 bases, the J end lost 9 bases, and 18 bases lay between the germline ends. Germline V gene data show CDR1 as SGHTA and CDR2 as FQGTGA. This CDR3 is built from 13 residues. The CDR3 sequence: CASIWEGDFQAFF. As DNA, the CDR3 is TGTGCCAGCATTTGGGAGGGGGACTTTCAAGCTTTCTTT.

The chain is built from TRBV6-1 and TRBJ2-3; D might be TRBD2 (6 bases). CDR1 and CDR2 (germline): MNHNS, SASEGT. V gave up 0 bases and J gave up 5 bases, with 12 bases separating them. This CDR3 has 15 residues. DNA for the CDR3: TGTGCCAGCAGTGAAGCACCTCGGGGGAAAGATACGCAGTATTTT. Protein: CASSEAPRGKDTQYF.

This clone was recorded only once. The rearrangement uses TRBV7-8 and TRBJ2-3, with a weak D call TRBD2 (6 bases). Germline lookup yields CDR1 SGHVS and CDR2 FQNEAQ. The V gene lost 4 bases and the J gene lost 3 bases, with 8 bases spanning the gap. The CDR3 length is 13 residues. The CDR3 is CASSSAGTDTQYF. CDR3 in DNA: TGTGCCAGCAGCTCTGCGGGGACAGATACGCAGTATTTT.

The CDR3 sequence: CASSQQPPQGGETQYF. The CDR3 nucleotides are TGCGCCAGCAGCCAACAGCCTCCACAGGGAGGGGAGACCCAGTACTTC. The chain recombines TRBV4-3 with TRBJ2-5; D perhaps matches TRBD2 (7 bases). Germline CDR1 is LGHNA and CDR2 is YSLEER. The CDR3 sequence is 16 residues long. V was shortened by 2 bases and J by 5 bases, with 18 bases between the two germline ends.

The chain employs TRBV4-3 and TRBJ2-3; 8 nucleotides align to TRBD2. Germline CDR1 and CDR2: LGHNA and YSLEER. J gave up 2 bases and V 0 bases, and 7 bases lay outside the gene matches. The CDR3 sequence is 17 residues long. The CDR3 sequence is CASSQDWTSWTTDTQYF. DNA for the CDR3: TGCGCCAGCAGCCAAGATTGGACTAGCTGGACCACAGATACGCAGTATTTT.

This chain uses TRBV16 with TRBJ1-2; TRBD1 agrees at 7 bases. After removal of 4 bases from V and 5 bases from J, the junction contained 7 bases not matched to a gene. Per germline, CDR1 KGHSY and CDR2 FQNENV. This CDR3 has 14 amino acids. CDR3 sequence (DNA): TGTGCCAGCAGCCCGAACAGGGGAACTTATGGCTACACCTTC. Translated: CASSPNRGTYGYTF. The whole variable domain, remainder taken from reference TRBV16 and TRBJ1-2, is GEEVAQTPKHLVRGEGQKAKLYCAPIKGHSYVFWYQQVLKNEFKFLISFQNENVFDETGMPKERFSAKCLPNSPCSLEIQATKLEDSAVYFCASSPNRGTYGYTFGSGTRLTVV.

This clone was detected once. The V gene is TRBV14, the J gene TRBJ2-2; 8 nucleotides agree with TRBD2. This CDR3 region has 15 residues. Trimming at V came to 1 base and at J to 3 bases, leaving 1 base not matched to a gene. The germline CDR1 and CDR2 sequences are SGHDN and FVKESK. Here the CDR3 reads CASSQVLADTGELFF. The CDR3 region has the DNA TGTGCCAGCAGCCAAGTACTAGCGGACACCGGGGAGCTGTTTTTT.

V is TRBV18 and J is TRBJ2-6; D is possibly TRBD1 (5 bases). V was clipped by 4 bases and J by 4 bases, with 14 bases between them. The CDR3 length is 16 residues. CDR1 is KGHSH and CDR2 is LQKENI in the germline V gene. CDR3 nucleotide sequence: TGTGCCAGCTCACGTCTCCAGGGTACCGGGGCCAACGTCCTGACTTTC. It encodes CASSRLQGTGANVLTF.

This chain links TRBV12-5 with TRBJ1-5; 12 bases line up with TRBD1. There are 17 residues in the CDR3. Trimming took 6 bases from V and 2 from J; bases not matched to a gene: 8. Looked up from germline, CDR1 is LGHNT and CDR2 is FRNRAP. CDR3 residues: CASGNGTGGRGNQPQHF. In DNA form, the CDR3 reads TGTGCTAGTGGAAACGGGACAGGGGGCCGAGGCAATCAGCCCCAGCATTTT.

This clone was found a few times. This chain uses TRBV15 with TRBJ1-2; D uncertain. The CDR3 length is 14 residues. Germline lookup yields CDR1 LNHNV and CDR2 YYDKDF (reference sequence). With 5 bases removed from V and 4 bases from J, the gap between germline ends came to 14 bases. The CDR3 region has the DNA TGTGCCACCAGCGAGGGAGGCAATCGCTATGGCTACACCTTC. The encoded protein is CATSEGGNRYGYTF. The whole variable domain, remainder taken from reference TRBV15 and TRBJ1-2, is DAMVIQNPRYQVTQFGKPVTLSCSQTLNHNVMYWYQQKSSQAPKLLFHYYDKDFNNEADTPDNFQSRRPNTSFCFLDIRSPGLGDTAMYLCATSEGGNRYGYTFGSGTRLTVV.

This clone has only one observation. This chain links TRBV13 with TRBJ1-2; TRBD1 is a possible D gene (6 bases). The ends were cut back, 2 bases at V and 2 bases at J, with 12 bases in the middle. Germline-derived CDR1 and CDR2 are PRHDT and FYEKMQ (reference sequence). CDR3 size: 15 residues. The CDR3 is CASSLFFRGNYGYTF. As DNA, the CDR3 is TGTGCCAGCAGCTTATTTTTCAGGGGAAACTATGGCTACACCTTC.

The chain has TRBV7-9 and TRBJ1-2; 9 nucleotides match TRBD1. The V segment lost 1 base and the J segment 4 bases; nucleotides outside the gene matches: 13. The CDR3 runs to 18 residues. Germline-derived CDR1 and CDR2 are SEHNR and FQNEAQ (reference sequence). CDR3 nucleotides: TGTGCCAGCAGCTTAGGGGACAGGGTATATGAGTTGGGCTATGGCTACACCTTC. Its protein is CASSLGDRVYELGYGYTF.